This TCR beta chain is from a study of blood T cell repertoires in COVID-19. Overall study context: Whether acute or convalescent, the COVID-19 samples came from the United States, Italy and Spain.

Per the authors' pipeline: Reference gene primer amplification in the assay estimated nucleated cell counts. TCRdb keeps only in-frame clones here, not all; method: immunoSEQ multiplex PCR. V, J and clone size derive from that table, while D and trimming were established from the DNA sequence. The sample shows around 100,000 clones, 90% of them seen only once. The trim removed 4 bases at V and 3 bases at J, leaving 5 bases unmatched. CDR3 length: 14 residues. Germline V gene data show CDR1 as SGHNT and CDR2 as YYREEE (reference sequence). The Seattle site enrolled patients during active infection and followed them longitudinally.

This receptor was identified in a man between 18 and 29 years old with COVID-19, enrolled during active disease. The genes are TRBV5-4 and TRBJ2-7, with TRBD1 matching 9 bases. Sequencing was carried out using peripheral blood. The CDR3 DNA reads TGTGCCAGCAGCGGGGGACAGGGCGTCTACGAGCAGTACTTC. This translates into CASSGGQGVYEQYF.